This TCR beta chain originates from a study of T cells after yellow fever vaccination (dated by TCRdb to between 2018 and 2021). Study-level background: The SMART-Seq v4 Ultra Low Input RNA kit was used to prepare libraries from fractions with low cell numbers. To follow T-cell clones before and after primary and booster YFV17D yellow fever vaccination, bulk TCR alpha and beta repertoires were sequenced over time. Two healthy male donors made up the cohort, one aged 18 to 29 years and the other aged 30 to 40 years. Bulk PBMC replicates and cell subsets were isolated from blood drawn at multiple timepoints before and after both primary and secondary immunization.

Study-level results and caveats: Computational filtering was needed because FACS-sorted repertoires could contain abundant contaminating clonotypes from the bulk population. After the booster, most clones that had expanded after primary vaccination were detected again (almost 97% of CD4 and 70% to 90% of CD8), suggesting broad maintenance of memory. The secondary T-cell response was weaker than the primary response but faster, peaking on day 5 instead of day 15. Because the study included only two donors, the extent to which the findings can be generalized is limited. A small share of clonotypes was detected in both CD4 and CD8 compartments, with the overlap likely arising from convergent recombination.

Taken from the germline V gene (reference sequence), the CDR1 and CDR2 loops are MNHNY and SVGAGI. Trimming removed 6 bases from V and 1 base from J, leaving 9 bases between the germline ends. From cysteine to phenylalanine, the CDR3 is 13 amino acids long. CDR3 DNA is the only sequence kept; it has 39 bases, read in frame from the first base. TCR cDNA was synthesized by 5'RACE template switching, through which a universal primer site and unique molecular identifiers were introduced. Priming of cDNA synthesis was performed from both the TCR alpha and TCR beta constant segments. Library amplification used two PCR steps, and the second PCR step added sample barcodes and sequencing adapters. Sequencing of libraries was performed on Illumina HiSeq 2500 (2x100 bp) or NovaSeq (2x150 bp). From the authors' description of their analysis: Reads were demultiplexed and collapsed into UMI consensus sequences with MIGEC, and V(D)J alignment was performed with MiXCR. Vaccine-responding clonotypes were identified with edgeR using replicate PBMC samples, with FDR below 0.01 and a log2 fold change above 5 up to day 15 being required. Each bulk clonotype received a CD4 or CD8 identity based on whether the sequenced CD4 or CD8 repertoire contained that clonotype at higher abundance. The public reads were reanalyzed by TCRdb: fastp trimming at Q25, MiXCR alignment, in-frame beta chains only. Rows matching on CDR3 protein sequence are summarized as one entry with the most common DNA and genes. The V and J calls and clone size are TCRdb's, not the authors'. The table for this sample lists around 600,000 distinct CDR3 sequences; around 12% of them were counted only once. Of the sample, more than 12% falls within the top ten clones.

As concerns this clonotype: Its cognate antigen has yet to be identified. No quality values exist for individual bases; no much larger clone is one base distant.

Explained via the paper, the treatment or condition label denotes: live attenuated yellow fever vaccine strain. At each blood-draw timepoint, two biological replicates of bulk PBMCs were collected. A standard Ficoll-Paque protocol was used to isolate PBMCs from peripheral blood. RNA was extracted with TriZol from bulk PBMCs, CD4 and CD8 fractions, and dextramer-positive and dextramer-negative fractions. The V and J segments used are TRBV6-6 and TRBJ2-5; the D segment cannot be called with confidence. The receptor was isolated from a man under 40 who received the YFV17D yellow fever vaccine. The sequencing used PBMCs, collected on the day of the yellow fever booster vaccination. The CDR3 has the sequence CASSPYPQETQYF. In nucleotides, the sequence is TGTGCCAGCAGCCCATACCCCCAAGAGACCCAGTACTTC.